The 2 T cell receptor beta chains listed next were all sequenced from one sample in a study of blood T cell repertoires in COVID-19 (dated by TCRdb to 2018 to 2020). The library relied on the immunoSEQ multiplex PCR assay. Drawn from immuneACCESS, this table holds only the in-frame rearrangements with V and J called that TCRdb kept. Clones are partly lost; checked studies trace under half to an unresolved V gene and leave the rest unexplained. The sample yields about 140,000 clones; around three quarters were counted once. Together, the top ten hold roughly 3.5% of the sample. Sequencing input: peripheral blood. These receptors were taken from a man in his sixties with acute or convalescent COVID-19.

The chain has TRBV28 and TRBJ2-7; a possible D gene is TRBD2 (6 bases). Between the trimmed V and J ends, which lost 6 bases and 2 bases, there was a span of 20 bases. Germline CDR1 MDHEN, CDR2 SYDVKM. The CDR3 totals 16 residues. CDR3: CASRHAGVAETYEQYF. The DNA for the CDR3 is TGTGCCAGCAGACACGCCGGGGTAGCGGAAACCTACGAGCAGTACTTC. Based on the CDR3 plus reference TRBV28 and TRBJ2-7, the full variable domain is DVKVTQSSRYLVKRTGEKVFLECVQDMDHENMFWYRQDPGLGLRLIYFSYDVKMKEKGDIPEGYSVSREKKERFSLILESASTNQTSMYLCASRHAGVAETYEQYFGPGTRLTVT.

CDR3 amino acids: CASSSPWGSGRIVSYNEQFF. CDR3 nucleotides: TGTGCCAGCAGTTCCCCCTGGGGTAGCGGGAGAATTGTATCCTACAATGAGCAGTTCTTC. The chain recombines TRBV28 with TRBJ2-1; 9 nucleotides align to TRBD2. CDR1 is MDHEN, CDR2 SYDVKM, per germline. V lost 4 bases, J lost 1 base, and 17 bases stayed unmatched. The CDR3 has 20 amino acids.